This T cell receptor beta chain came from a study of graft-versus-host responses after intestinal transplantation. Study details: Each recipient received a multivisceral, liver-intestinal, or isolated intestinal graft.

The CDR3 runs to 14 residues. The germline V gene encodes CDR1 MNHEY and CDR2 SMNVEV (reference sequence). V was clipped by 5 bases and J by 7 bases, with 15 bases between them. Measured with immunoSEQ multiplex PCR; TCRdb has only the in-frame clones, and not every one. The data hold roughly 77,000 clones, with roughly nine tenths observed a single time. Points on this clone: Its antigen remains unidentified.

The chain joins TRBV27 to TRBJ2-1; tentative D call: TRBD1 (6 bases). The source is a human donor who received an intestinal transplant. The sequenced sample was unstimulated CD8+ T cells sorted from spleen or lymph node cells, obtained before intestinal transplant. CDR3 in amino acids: CASSPGTWGNEQFF. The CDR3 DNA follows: TGTGCCAGCAGTCCAGGGACATGGGGGAATGAGCAGTTCTTC.